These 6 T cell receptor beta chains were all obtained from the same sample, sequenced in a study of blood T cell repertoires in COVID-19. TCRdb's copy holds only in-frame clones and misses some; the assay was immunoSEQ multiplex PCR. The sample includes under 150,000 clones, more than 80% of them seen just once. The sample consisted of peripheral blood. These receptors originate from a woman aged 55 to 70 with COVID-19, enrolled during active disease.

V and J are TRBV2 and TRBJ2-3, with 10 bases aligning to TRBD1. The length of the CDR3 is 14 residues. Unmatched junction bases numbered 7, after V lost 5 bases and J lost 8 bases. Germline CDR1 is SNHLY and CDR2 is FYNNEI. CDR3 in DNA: TGTGCCAGCAGTTTGGGACAGGGGAGCGTTACGCAGTATTTT. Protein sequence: CASSLGQGSVTQYF.

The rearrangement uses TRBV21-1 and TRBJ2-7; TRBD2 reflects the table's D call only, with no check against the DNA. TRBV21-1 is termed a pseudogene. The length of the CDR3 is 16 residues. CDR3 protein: CASTDFGIAGAYEQYF. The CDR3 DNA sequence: TGTGCCAGCACGGACTTTGGGATAGCGGGGGCCTACGAGCAGTACTTC.

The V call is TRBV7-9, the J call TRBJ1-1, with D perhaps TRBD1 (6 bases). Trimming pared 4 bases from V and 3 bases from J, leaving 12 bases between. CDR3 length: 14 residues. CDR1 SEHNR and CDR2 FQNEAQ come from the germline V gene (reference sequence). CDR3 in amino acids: CASSWREGDTEAFF. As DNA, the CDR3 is TGTGCCAGCAGCTGGAGGGAGGGGGACACTGAAGCTTTCTTT.

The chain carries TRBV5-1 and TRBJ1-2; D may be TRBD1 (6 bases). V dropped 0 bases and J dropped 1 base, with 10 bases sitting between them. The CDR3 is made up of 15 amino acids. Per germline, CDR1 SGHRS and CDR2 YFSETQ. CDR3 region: CASSLGSTGNYGYTF. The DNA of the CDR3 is TGCGCCAGCAGCTTGGGGTCGACAGGTAACTATGGCTACACCTTC.

The CDR3 DNA reads as TGTGCCAGCAGCGCAGGTGCAGGGCAAGAGACCCAGTACTTC. Translating gives CASSAGAGQETQYF. This rearrangement joins TRBV7-7 to TRBJ2-5; D might be TRBD1 (5 bases). V lost 5 bases and J 2 bases, leaving 12 bases between the germline ends. Germline-derived CDR1 and CDR2 are SSHAT and FNYEAQ (reference sequence). The CDR3 spans 14 residues.

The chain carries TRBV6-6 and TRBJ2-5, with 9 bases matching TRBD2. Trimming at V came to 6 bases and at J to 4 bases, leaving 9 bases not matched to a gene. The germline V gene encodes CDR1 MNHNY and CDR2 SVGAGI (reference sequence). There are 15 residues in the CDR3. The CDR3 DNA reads TGTGCCAGCAGCCCAGCGGGGGGTCGTAGAGAGACCCAGTACTTC. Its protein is CASSPAGGRRETQYF.